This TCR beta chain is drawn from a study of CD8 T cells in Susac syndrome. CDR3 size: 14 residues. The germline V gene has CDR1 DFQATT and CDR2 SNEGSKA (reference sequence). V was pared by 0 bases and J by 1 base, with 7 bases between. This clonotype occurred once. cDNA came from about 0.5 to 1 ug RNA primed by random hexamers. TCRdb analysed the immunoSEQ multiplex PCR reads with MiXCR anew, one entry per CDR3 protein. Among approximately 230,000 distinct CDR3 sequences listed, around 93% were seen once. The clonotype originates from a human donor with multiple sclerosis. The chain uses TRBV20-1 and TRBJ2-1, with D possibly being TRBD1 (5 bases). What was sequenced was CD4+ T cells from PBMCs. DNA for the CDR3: TGCAGTGCTAGAGAGGGGCCTTCCTACAATGAGCAGTTCTTC. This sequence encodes CSAREGPSYNEQFF.